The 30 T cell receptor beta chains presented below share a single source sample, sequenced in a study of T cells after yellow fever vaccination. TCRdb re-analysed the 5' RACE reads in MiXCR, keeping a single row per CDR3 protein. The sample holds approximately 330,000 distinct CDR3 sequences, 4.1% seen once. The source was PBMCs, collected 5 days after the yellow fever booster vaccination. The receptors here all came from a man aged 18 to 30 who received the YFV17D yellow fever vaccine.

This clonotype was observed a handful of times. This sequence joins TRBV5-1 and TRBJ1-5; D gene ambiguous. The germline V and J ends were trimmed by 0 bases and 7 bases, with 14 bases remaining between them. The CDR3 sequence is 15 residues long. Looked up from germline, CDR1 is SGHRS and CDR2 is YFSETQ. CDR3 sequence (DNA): TGCGCCAGCAGCTTGGGGAGGGTTAATTACCAGCCCCAGCATTTT. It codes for CASSLGRVNYQPQHF.

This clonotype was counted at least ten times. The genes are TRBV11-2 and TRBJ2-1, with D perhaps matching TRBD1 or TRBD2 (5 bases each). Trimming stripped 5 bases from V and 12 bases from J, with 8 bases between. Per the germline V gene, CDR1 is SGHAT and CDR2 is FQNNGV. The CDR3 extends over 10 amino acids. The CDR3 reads CASSQRGQFF. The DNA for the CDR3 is TGTGCCAGCAGCCAGAGGGGGCAGTTCTTC. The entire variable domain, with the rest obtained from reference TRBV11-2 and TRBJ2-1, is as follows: EAGVAQSPRYKIIEKRQSVAFWCNPISGHATLYWYQQILGQGPKLLIQFQNNGVVDDSQLPKDRFSAERLKGVDSTLKIQPAKLEDSAVYLCASSQRGQFFGPGTRLTVL.

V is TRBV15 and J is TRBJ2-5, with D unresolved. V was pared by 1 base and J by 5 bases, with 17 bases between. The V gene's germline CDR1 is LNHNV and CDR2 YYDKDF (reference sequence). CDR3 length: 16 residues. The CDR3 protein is CATSRAVLAGQETQYF. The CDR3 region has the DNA TGTGCCACCAGCAGAGCCGTCTTGGCAGGCCAGGAGACCCAGTACTTC.

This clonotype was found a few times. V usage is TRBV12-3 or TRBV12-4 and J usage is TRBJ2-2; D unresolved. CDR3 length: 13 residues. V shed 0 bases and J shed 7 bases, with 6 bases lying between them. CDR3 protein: CASSLALGGELFF. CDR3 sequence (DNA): TGTGCCAGCAGTTTAGCGTTGGGCGGGGAGCTGTTTTTT.

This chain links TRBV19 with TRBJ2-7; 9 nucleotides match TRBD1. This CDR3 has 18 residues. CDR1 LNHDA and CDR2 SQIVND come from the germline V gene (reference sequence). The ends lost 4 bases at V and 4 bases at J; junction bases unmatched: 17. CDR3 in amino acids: CASSTRTGDPINTYEQYF. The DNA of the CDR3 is TGTGCCAGTAGTACCAGGACAGGGGATCCAATTAACACGTACGAGCAGTACTTC.

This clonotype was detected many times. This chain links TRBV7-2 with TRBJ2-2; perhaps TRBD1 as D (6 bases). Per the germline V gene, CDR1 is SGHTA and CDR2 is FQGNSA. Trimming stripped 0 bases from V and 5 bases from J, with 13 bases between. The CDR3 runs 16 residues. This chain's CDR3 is CASSLAAPGVTGELFF. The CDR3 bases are TGTGCCAGCAGCTTAGCGGCGCCAGGGGTAACCGGGGAGCTGTTTTTT.

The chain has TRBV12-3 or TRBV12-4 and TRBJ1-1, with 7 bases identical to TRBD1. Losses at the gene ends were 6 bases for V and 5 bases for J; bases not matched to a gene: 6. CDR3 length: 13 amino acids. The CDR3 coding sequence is TGTGCCAGCAGCCGCAGGGGGGAAACTGAAGCTTTCTTT. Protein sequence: CASSRRGETEAFF.

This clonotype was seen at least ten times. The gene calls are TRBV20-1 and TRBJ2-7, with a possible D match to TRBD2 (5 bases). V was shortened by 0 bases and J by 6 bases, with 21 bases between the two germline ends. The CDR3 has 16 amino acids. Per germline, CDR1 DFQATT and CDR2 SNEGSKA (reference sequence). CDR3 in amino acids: CSARDPSGPGTGEQYF. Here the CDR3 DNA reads TGCAGTGCTAGAGATCCGTCAGGACCGGGAACGGGCGAGCAGTACTTC.

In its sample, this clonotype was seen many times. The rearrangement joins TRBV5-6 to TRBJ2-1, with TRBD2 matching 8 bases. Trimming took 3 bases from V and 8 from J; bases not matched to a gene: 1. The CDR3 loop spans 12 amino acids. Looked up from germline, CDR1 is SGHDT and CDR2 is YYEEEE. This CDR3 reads CASSWGLDEQFF. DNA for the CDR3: TGTGCCAGCAGCTGGGGACTAGATGAGCAGTTCTTC.

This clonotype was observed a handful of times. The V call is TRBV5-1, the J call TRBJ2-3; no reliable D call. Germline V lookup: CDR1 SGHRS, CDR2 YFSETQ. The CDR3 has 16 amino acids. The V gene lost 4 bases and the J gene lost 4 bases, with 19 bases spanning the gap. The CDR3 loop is CASSQGLDRLADTQYF. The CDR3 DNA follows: TGCGCCAGCAGCCAAGGCCTAGATCGTCTCGCAGATACGCAGTATTTT.

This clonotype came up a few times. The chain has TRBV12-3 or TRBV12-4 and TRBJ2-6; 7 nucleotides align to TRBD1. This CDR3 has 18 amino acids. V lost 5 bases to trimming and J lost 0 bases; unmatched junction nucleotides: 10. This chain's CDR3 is CASSPPRTGVSGANVLTF. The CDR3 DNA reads TGTGCCAGCAGTCCCCCTCGGACAGGAGTCTCTGGGGCCAACGTCCTGACTTTC.

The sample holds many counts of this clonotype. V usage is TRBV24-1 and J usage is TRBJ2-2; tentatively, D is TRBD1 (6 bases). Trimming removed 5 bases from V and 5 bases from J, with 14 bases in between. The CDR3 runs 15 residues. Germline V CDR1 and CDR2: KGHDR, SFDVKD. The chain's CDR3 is CATSGVRDTTGELFF. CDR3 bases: TGTGCCACCAGTGGTGTCCGGGACACAACCGGGGAGCTGTTTTTT.

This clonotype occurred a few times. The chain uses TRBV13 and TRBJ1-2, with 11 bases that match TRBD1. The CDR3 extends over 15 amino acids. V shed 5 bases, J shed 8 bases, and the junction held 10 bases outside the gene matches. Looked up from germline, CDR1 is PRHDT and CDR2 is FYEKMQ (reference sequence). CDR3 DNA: TGTGCCAGCAGCGACTATGGACAGGGGGCAATCGGCTACACCTTC. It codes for CASSDYGQGAIGYTF.

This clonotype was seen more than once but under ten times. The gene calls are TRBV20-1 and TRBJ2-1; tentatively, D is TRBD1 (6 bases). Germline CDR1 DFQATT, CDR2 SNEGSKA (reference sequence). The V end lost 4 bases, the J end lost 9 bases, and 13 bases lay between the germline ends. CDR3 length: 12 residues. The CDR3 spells CSANTGTVEQFF. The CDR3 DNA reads TGCAGTGCTAACACAGGGACGGTTGAGCAGTTCTTC.

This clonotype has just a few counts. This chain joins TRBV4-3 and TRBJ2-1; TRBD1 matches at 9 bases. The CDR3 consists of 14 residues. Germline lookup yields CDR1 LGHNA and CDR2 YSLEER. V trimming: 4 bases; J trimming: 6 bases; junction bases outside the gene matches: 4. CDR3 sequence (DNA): TGCGCCAGCAGCCCGGGACAGGGCGTCAATGAGCAGTTCTTC. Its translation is CASSPGQGVNEQFF.

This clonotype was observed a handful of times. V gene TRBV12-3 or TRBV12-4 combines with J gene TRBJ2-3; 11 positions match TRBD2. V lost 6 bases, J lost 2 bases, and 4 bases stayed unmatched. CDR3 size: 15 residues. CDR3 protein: CASRLAGAPTDTQYF. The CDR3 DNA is TGTGCCAGCAGACTAGCGGGGGCGCCCACAGATACGCAGTATTTT.

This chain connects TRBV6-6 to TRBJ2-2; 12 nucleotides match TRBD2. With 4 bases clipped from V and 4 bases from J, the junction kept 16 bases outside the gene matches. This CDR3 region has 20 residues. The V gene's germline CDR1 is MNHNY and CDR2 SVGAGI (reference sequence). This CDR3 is CASSSTRGASGGAVTGELFF. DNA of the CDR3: TGTGCCAGCAGTTCCACCCGCGGGGCTAGCGGGGGGGCGGTCACCGGGGAGCTGTTTTTT.

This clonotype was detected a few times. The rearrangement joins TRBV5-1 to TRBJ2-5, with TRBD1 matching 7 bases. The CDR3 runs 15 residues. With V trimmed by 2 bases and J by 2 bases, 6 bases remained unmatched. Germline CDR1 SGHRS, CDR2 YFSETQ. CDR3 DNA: TGCGCCAGCAGCTTAGACAGGGTAGGACAAGAGACCCAGTACTTC. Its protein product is CASSLDRVGQETQYF.

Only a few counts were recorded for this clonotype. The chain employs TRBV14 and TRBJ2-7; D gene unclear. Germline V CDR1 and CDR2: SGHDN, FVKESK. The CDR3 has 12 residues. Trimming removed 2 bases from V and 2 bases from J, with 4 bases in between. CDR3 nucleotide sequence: TGTGCCAGCAGCCAATCGGCCTACGAGCAGTACTTC. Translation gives CASSQSAYEQYF.

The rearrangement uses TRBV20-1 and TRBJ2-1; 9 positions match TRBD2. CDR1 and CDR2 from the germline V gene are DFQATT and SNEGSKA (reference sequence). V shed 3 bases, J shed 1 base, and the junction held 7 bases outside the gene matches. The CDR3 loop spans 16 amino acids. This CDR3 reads CSASRLAGTSYNEQFF. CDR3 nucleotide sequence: TGCAGTGCTAGTCGTCTAGCGGGGACTTCCTACAATGAGCAGTTCTTC.

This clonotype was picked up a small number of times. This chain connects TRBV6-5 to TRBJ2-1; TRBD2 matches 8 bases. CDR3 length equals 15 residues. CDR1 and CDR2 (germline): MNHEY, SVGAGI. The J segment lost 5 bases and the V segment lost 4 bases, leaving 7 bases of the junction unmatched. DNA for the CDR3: TGTGCCAGCAGTTCAGGGACTAGGGATAACAATGAGCAGTTCTTC. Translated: CASSSGTRDNNEQFF.

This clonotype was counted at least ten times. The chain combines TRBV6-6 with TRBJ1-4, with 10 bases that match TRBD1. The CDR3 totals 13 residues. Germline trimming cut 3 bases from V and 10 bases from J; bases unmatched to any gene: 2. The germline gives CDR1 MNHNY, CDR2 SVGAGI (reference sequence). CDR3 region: CASSYDRGPKLFF. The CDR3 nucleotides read TGTGCCAGCAGTTATGACAGGGGGCCAAAACTGTTTTTT.

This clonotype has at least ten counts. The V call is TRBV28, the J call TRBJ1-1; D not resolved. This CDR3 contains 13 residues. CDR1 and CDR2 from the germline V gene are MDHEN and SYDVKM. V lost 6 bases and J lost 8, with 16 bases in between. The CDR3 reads CASSALGWREAFF. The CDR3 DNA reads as TGTGCCAGCAGCGCCCTGGGATGGAGAGAAGCTTTCTTT.

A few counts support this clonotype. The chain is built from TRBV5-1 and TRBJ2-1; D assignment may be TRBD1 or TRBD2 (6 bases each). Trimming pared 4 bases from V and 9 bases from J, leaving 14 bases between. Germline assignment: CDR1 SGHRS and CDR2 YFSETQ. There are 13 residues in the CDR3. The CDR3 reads CASSAYRGPEQFF. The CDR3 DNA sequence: TGCGCCAGCAGCGCCTACCGGGGGCCTGAGCAGTTCTTC.

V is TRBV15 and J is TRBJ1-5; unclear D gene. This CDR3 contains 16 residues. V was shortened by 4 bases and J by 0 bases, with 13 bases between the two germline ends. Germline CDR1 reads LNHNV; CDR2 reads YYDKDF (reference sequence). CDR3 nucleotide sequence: TGTGCCACCAGCATAATCAAGACTAATAGCAATCAGCCCCAGCATTTT. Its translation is CATSIIKTNSNQPQHF.

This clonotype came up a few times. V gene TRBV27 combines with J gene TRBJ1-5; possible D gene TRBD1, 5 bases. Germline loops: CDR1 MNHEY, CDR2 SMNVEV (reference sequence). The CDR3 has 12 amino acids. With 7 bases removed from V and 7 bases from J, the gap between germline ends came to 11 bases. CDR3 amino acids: CASNNRGQPQHF. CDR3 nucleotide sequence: TGTGCCAGCAATAATCGGGGCCAGCCCCAGCATTTT.

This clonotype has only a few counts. The CDR3 coding sequence is TGCAGTGCTAGAGATGGTGGAGATACGCAGTATTTT. Translation: CSARDGGDTQYF. J is TRBJ2-3 and V is TRBV20-1; D not resolved. This CDR3 has 12 residues. Trimming took off 0 bases at V and 5 bases at J, with 6 bases between the two ends. In germline, CDR1 is DFQATT, CDR2 SNEGSKA (reference sequence).

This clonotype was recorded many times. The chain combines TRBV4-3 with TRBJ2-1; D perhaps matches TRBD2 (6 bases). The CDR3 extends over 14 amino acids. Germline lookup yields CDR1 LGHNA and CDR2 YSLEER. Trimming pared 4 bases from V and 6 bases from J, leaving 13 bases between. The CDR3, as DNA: TGCGCCAGCAGCCTTAGCGGAGTGGGCAATGAGCAGTTCTTC. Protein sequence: CASSLSGVGNEQFF.

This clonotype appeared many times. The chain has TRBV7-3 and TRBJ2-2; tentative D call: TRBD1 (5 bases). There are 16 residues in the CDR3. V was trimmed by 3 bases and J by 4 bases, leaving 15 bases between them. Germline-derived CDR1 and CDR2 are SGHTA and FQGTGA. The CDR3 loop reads CASSFPRARGTGELFF. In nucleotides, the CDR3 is TGTGCCAGCAGCTTTCCACGGGCTAGGGGCACCGGGGAGCTGTTTTTT.

Here the CDR3 reads CASSGHRGAGYGYTF. The CDR3 DNA sequence: TGTGCCAGCAGTGGACACAGGGGCGCTGGGTATGGCTACACCTTC. The genes are TRBV6-5 and TRBJ1-2; 7 nucleotides line up with TRBD1. The CDR3 contains 15 residues. In germline, CDR1 is MNHEY, CDR2 SVGAGI. The V and J ends lost 5 bases and 5 bases, in that order; junction bases with no gene match: 11.